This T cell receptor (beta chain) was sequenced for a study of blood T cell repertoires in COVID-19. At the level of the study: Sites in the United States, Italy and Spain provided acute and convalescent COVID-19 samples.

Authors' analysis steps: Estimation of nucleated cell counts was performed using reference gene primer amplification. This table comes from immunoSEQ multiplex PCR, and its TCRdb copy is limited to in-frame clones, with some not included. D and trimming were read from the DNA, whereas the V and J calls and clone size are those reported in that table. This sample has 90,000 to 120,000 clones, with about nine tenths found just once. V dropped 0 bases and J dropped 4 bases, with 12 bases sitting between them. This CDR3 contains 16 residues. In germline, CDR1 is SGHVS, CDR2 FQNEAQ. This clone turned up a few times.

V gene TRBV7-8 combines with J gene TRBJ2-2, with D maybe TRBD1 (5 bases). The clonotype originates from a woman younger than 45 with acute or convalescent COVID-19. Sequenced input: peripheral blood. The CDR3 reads CASSLAGRASTGELFF. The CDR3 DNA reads TGTGCCAGCAGCTTAGCCGGCAGGGCGAGCACCGGGGAGCTGTTTTTT.